This T cell receptor beta chain was observed in a study of blood T cell repertoires in COVID-19. Whole-study context: Collection of acute and convalescent COVID-19 samples took place in the United States, Italy and Spain. T cells, B-cell-depleted T cells, or PBMCs provided the cDNA or gDNA that served as material.

CDR1 is SGHRS and CDR2 is YFSETQ in the germline V gene. Deletions cut 1 base from V and 0 bases from J, with 16 bases between. The CDR3 is made up of 17 amino acids. Authors' analysis steps: Amplification from reference gene primers served as the basis for estimated nucleated cell counts. Assay: immunoSEQ multiplex PCR; the TCRdb copy retains only in-frame clones and omits some. The V and J calls and clone size were taken over from that table, and D and trimming were inferred from the DNA. The sample contains over 95,000 clones, roughly 82% of which appear only once. Sequenced material: peripheral blood. The rearrangement uses TRBV5-1 and TRBJ1-1; D not certain. The TCR originated in a woman between 35 and 50 years old with acute or convalescent COVID-19. Written as DNA, the CDR3 is TGCGCCAGCAGCTTGCGGGGAGTGGGGAATTTGAACACTGAAGCTTTCTTT. This sequence encodes CASSLRGVGNLNTEAFF.